This TCR beta chain was identified in a study of blood T cell repertoires in COVID-19. Study as a whole: Sites in the United States, Italy and Spain provided acute and convalescent COVID-19 samples. The cDNA or gDNA used as material had been derived from T cells, B-cell-depleted T cells, or PBMCs.

Unmatched junction bases numbered 6, after V lost 1 base and J lost 7 bases. Germline V CDR1 and CDR2: SGHTA, FQGNSA. CDR3 length: 16 amino acids. Per the original methods: The authors estimated nucleated cell counts from reference gene primer amplification. The method was immunoSEQ multiplex PCR; TCRdb's version includes in-frame clones alone and lacks a portion of them. D and trimming come from the DNA, and the V and J calls and clone size come from that table. The sample carries 200,000 to 250,000 clones, roughly 85% recorded once. Seattle researchers signed up patients amid active infection and tracked them longitudinally.

What was sequenced was peripheral blood. This chain connects TRBV7-2 to TRBJ2-7; 14 bases match TRBD2. The TCR sequence derives from a woman aged 70 to 79 with COVID-19, enrolled during active disease. The DNA of the CDR3 is TGTGCCAGCAGCTTAGTCGGGACTAGCGGGGGTGATGAGCAGTACTTC. This gives the protein CASSLVGTSGGDEQYF.